The 3 T cell receptor beta chains presented below share a single source sample, sequenced in a study of blood T cells in healthy people across ages. A second PCR, run for about 6 to 11 cycles, used a sample-barcoded 5' primer plus a J-beta primer mix. TCRdb called the 5' RACE reads again in MiXCR, with one record for every CDR3 protein. The data show over 1.5 million distinct CDR3 sequences, with around half seen just once and approximately 2.1% held by the top ten. Sequencing used blood. Receptors originate from a woman aged 40 to 50 in good health.

A remark on this clonotype: One junction end does not reproduce the germline sequence, and a read error may be involved. V is TRBV27 and J is TRBJ2-3; D might be TRBD1 (6 bases). CDR1 is MNHEY, CDR2 SMNVEV, per germline (reference sequence). The CDR3 extends over 14 amino acids. CDR3 nucleotides: TGCGCCAGCAGTCCTCAGGGGAATTGGGATACGCAGTATTTT. Amino acids: CASSPQGNWDTQYF.

This clonotype was recorded many times. This sequence joins TRBV4-3 and TRBJ2-3, with 8 nucleotides matching TRBD1. This CDR3 region has 14 residues. Germline-derived CDR1 and CDR2 are LGHNA and YSLEER. The V and J ends lost 5 bases and 1 base, in that order; junction bases with no gene match: 2. CDR3 nucleotides: TGCGCCAGCAGCGCAGGGGGCGGCACAGATACGCAGTATTTT. Encoded protein: CASSAGGGTDTQYF.

The CDR3 region is CASSYRRRAGQVYNEQFF. The CDR3 DNA reads as TGTGCCAGCAGTTACCGCCGCCGGGCGGGACAGGTATACAATGAGCAGTTCTTC. This chain links TRBV6-2 or TRBV6-3 with TRBJ2-1; 8 nucleotides line up with TRBD1. CDR1 and CDR2 (germline): MNHEY, SVGEGT. The CDR3 has 18 amino acids. J was trimmed by 4 bases and V by 2 bases; bases with no gene match: 13.